This TCR beta chain was documented in a study of OX40 agonist ivuxolimab in advanced cancers. Findings and limits, study-wide: Patients with a partial response at 0.1-3.0 mg/kg had among the lowest clonal expansion. The authors did not determine the antigen specificity of the expanded peripheral T cells. Dosing at 0.1 to 3.0 mg/kg was accompanied by clonal expansion of CD4+ and CD8+ blood T cells by week 6.

V dropped 1 base and J dropped 3 bases, with 3 bases sitting between them. Germline assignment: CDR1 SEHNR and CDR2 FQNEAQ (reference sequence). The length of the CDR3 is 12 residues. The protocol was immunoSEQ multiplex PCR, while the TCRdb copy is restricted to in-frame clones and leaves out a portion. This sample has approximately 81,000 clones, with about 93% found just once. This clone has just a few counts. Its specificity is not known. The V gene is TRBV7-9, the J gene TRBJ1-1; D unclear. This TCR derives from an adult with an advanced solid tumor such as melanoma, head and neck, liver or kidney cancer. The sample here was CD4+ or CD8+ T cells sorted from blood, taken in a trial of the OX40 agonist ivuxolimab. CDR3 loop: CASSLGYTEAFF. The CDR3 nucleotides are TGTGCCAGCAGCTTAGGGTACACTGAAGCTTTCTTT.